This T cell receptor (beta chain) emerged from a study of T cell responses to AZD1222 COVID-19 vaccine. Regarding the study as a whole: Only 5 to 7 AZD1222 recipients were seropositive at baseline.

The CDR3 length is 16 residues. Germline CDR1 KGHDR, CDR2 SFDVKD. The V gene end was trimmed by 3 bases and the J gene end by 3 bases; junction bases not matched to a gene: 6. Here immunoSEQ multiplex PCR was the method, and the copy in TCRdb shows in-frame clones only, minus some. The sample yields around 56,000 clones, more than 80% seen once. With respect to this clone: Its specificity is not known.

Pooling covered second doses at about 4 or about 12 weeks. The specimen comprised peripheral blood, sampled 28 days after the second AZD1222 dose. This sequence was found in an adult who received the AZD1222 COVID-19 vaccine. This chain connects TRBV24-1 to TRBJ2-2; 7 bases map to TRBD2. The CDR3 DNA sequence: TGTGCCACCAGTGATCCTCCGGGGAGGGACACCGGGGAGCTGTTTTTT. Translated, it gives CATSDPPGRDTGELFF.